The sequence of this T cell receptor (beta chain) was determined in a study of T cell repertoires in cytomegalovirus infection. Study background: It was recently identified HLA-C-restricted and well-studied HLA-B-restricted CMV epitopes that the study used.

TCRdb reanalysed the reads using MiXCR and keeps one entry per CDR3 protein. Here the sample spans fewer than 1,000,000 distinct CDR3 sequences, roughly 31% being singletons. The CDR3 is 12 residues long. V dropped 2 bases and J dropped 5 bases, with 4 bases sitting between them. CDR1 is MNHEY and CDR2 is SMNVEV in the germline V gene (reference sequence). This clonotype has a handful of counts. Its specificity is unknown. The chain has TRBV27 and TRBJ2-1; D is uncertain. Sequences were derived from cultured CD8+ T cells from PBMCs, sampled from culture after CMV antigen stimulation. This TCR was sampled from a human donor in good health (CMV status not recorded). Some clones in this sample may be carry-over from other donors' samples. The CDR3, as DNA: TGTGCCAGCAGTTTACCGAACAATGAGCAGTTCTTC. Translated: CASSLPNNEQFF.